This entry features one TCR beta chain sequence. What this receptor recognizes is not known. The sample holds no much larger clone one base away, and base qualities are not on file. The trial excluded patients who had a history of autoimmune disease or were on systemic immunosuppression. Peripheral blood for TCR sequencing was collected from all dose cohorts at baseline, on cycle 4 day 1, and on cycle 7 day 1. Samples came from an open-label, multicenter, first-in-human phase I dose-escalation trial of ivuxolimab. The trial enrolled adults with locally advanced or metastatic head and neck squamous cell, hepatocellular, melanoma or renal cell carcinoma. Before TCR sequencing, CD4+ and CD8+ T cells were separately sorted from peripheral blood. V is clipped by 0 bases and J by 0 bases, and the sequence between their germline boundaries is 12 bases long. From a lookup of the germline V gene, CDR1 and CDR2 are LGHNA and YSLEER. From the cysteine up to the phenylalanine, the CDR3 has a length of 16 residues. The read is trimmed to its CDR3 DNA, 48 bases read in frame from base 1.

This specimen comes from a study of OX40 agonist ivuxolimab in advanced cancers. With respect to the entire study: Ivuxolimab was a fully human IgG2 agonistic monoclonal antibody targeting the costimulatory receptor OX40 (CD134). The paper covers the monotherapy dose-escalation part of the phase I ivuxolimab trial, which included N ≈ 57 patients. A male proportion of roughly 80% and a mean age of approximately 60 years, ranging from 23 to 79, were recorded for the dose-escalation cohort. Peripheral TCRbeta sequencing aimed to test whether ivuxolimab altered TCR sequence diversity and caused clonal T-cell expansion. Prior anti-PD-1, anti-PD-L1 or anti-CTLA-4 therapy was permitted, and checkpoint inhibitors had been received by roughly two fifths of dose-escalation patients. Partial responses were achieved by three dose-escalation patients, of whom one had hepatocellular carcinoma and two had cutaneous melanoma. Among the 50 to 55 dose-escalation patients, some 19 had hepatocellular carcinoma, 15 melanoma, 9 renal cell carcinoma and 9 head and neck cancer. Intravenous ivuxolimab was administered to patients every 2 weeks at six dose levels: 0.01, 0.1, 0.3, 1.5, 3 and 10 mg/kg. Study-wide findings and limitations: Clonal expansion of both CD4+ and CD8+ blood T cells was observed from baseline to week 6 at doses 0.1 to 3.0 mg/kg. In the 0.1-3.0 mg/kg groups, partial responders were among the patients with the lowest normalized peripheral clonal expansion, particularly in CD8+ T cells. After ivuxolimab, expanded clones were on average more numerous among CD8+ T cells than among CD4+ T cells. Low levels of normalized T-cell clonal expansion were also seen in some patients who did not respond. Which antigens the clonally expanded peripheral T cells were specific for was not determined.

To sequence the TCRbeta CDR3 region, genomic DNA was isolated from the sorted cells. The immunoSEQ Assay was used to sequence the TCRbeta CDR3 regions. TCRdb carries this immuneACCESS record with in-frame sequences only. Its versions omit some clonotypes, under half of them owing to an unresolved V gene in the studies checked, with the rest unexplained. The sample records tens of thousands of clones, around 87% of which are singletons. 5.2% of the sample belongs to the ten largest clones. The material was CD4+ or CD8+ T cells sorted from blood, obtained in a trial of the OX40 agonist ivuxolimab. This sequence originates from an adult with an advanced solid tumor such as melanoma, head and neck, liver or kidney cancer. The V and J genes are TRBV4-3 and TRBJ2-7; the D gene remains uncertain. Here is the DNA: TGCGCCAGCAGCCAAGATCGGAAGGGTCGCTCCTACGAGCAGTACTTC. Its translation reads: CASSQDRKGRSYEQYF.